This entry features one T cell receptor (beta chain) sequence. Its antigen remains unidentified. The germline V gene encodes CDR1 WNHNN and CDR2 SYGVQD (reference sequence). CDR3 length equals 15 residues. Trimming cost V 5 bases and J 3 bases; bases outside gene matches: 6. These data come from a study of T-cell memory formation after mild COVID-19. Study summary: Clustering of TCRs was largely donor specific. The study's findings and limits: Contracting CD4+ clones lay largely in CM and EM, with CD8+ ones residing in EMRA. A second wave of clones peaked on day 37, and their SARS-CoV-2 specificity went unconfirmed.

5'RACE, which relied on constant-segment primers, yielded TCR alpha and TCR beta cDNA libraries carrying sample barcodes and UMIs. TCRdb re-called the 5' RACE reads with MiXCR, one entry per CDR3 protein. The repertoire consists of approximately 170,000 distinct CDR3 sequences, with roughly 13% occurring once and the leading ten covering about 3.6%. Sequences were obtained from PBMCs or a T cell subset sorted from them (not recorded which). The TCR was taken from a man between 18 and 29 years old who had mild COVID-19 (a few samples of this study predate the infection). Cell type and time point are not known. The gene calls are TRBV10-1 and TRBJ2-3, with 9 bases aligning to TRBD1. CDR3 bases: TGCGCCAGCAGTAGAAACAGGGGGCCGACAGATACGCAGTATTTT. Its protein product is CASSRNRGPTDTQYF.